The 31 T cell receptor beta chains in this list originate from one sample, sequenced in a study of blood T cell repertoires in COVID-19. Measured with immunoSEQ multiplex PCR; TCRdb has only the in-frame clones, and not every one. The table records 300,000 to 400,000 clones, around nine tenths of them present only once. The material sequenced was peripheral blood. Receptors were obtained from a human donor in a cohort sampled during active COVID-19.

J is TRBJ2-1 and V is TRBV20-1, with D maybe TRBD2 (6 bases). CDR1 is DFQATT and CDR2 is SNEGSKA in the germline V gene (reference sequence). With 3 bases removed from V and 0 bases from J, the gap between germline ends came to 21 bases. CDR3 length: 18 amino acids. The CDR3 sequence: CSASSPGGSGSSYNEQFF. CDR3 DNA: TGCAGTGCTAGTTCCCCGGGTGGTAGCGGAAGCTCCTACAATGAGCAGTTCTTC.

V is TRBV7-3 and J is TRBJ1-1; D gene uncertain. The length of the CDR3 is 13 residues. Trimming cost V 2 bases and J 4 bases, with 8 bases left between them. Germline CDR1 SGHTA, CDR2 FQGTGA. The CDR3 DNA reads TGTGCCAGCAGCTTACGGCGGTTCACTGAAGCTTTCTTT. As protein: CASSLRRFTEAFF.

This chain joins TRBV7-3 and TRBJ1-4; D gene ambiguous. The V gene's germline CDR1 is SGHTA and CDR2 FQGTGA. V lost 4 bases and J lost 3, with 6 bases in between. The CDR3 is 13 amino acids. The CDR3 DNA reads TGTGCCAGCAGCTCTGGGCCTAATGAAAAACTGTTTTTT. This gives the protein CASSSGPNEKLFF.

Written as DNA, the CDR3 is TGTGCCAGCAGGCCTACTAGCGGGGGGGCCCGTGAGCAGTTCTTC. Translation gives CASRPTSGGAREQFF. The chain links TRBV6-5 to TRBJ2-1, with TRBD2 matching over 13 bases. V was clipped by 6 bases and J by 9 bases; unmatched bases: 8. From germline, CDR1 is MNHEY and CDR2 SVGAGI. This CDR3 is 15 amino acids long.

The chain carries TRBV27 and TRBJ2-7; 8 bases match TRBD2. The germline V gene has CDR1 MNHEY and CDR2 SMNVEV (reference sequence). The CDR3 loop spans 15 amino acids. V was pared by 6 bases and J by 2 bases, with 9 bases of the junction left unmatched. In DNA form, the CDR3 reads TGTGCCAGCAGACATGGACTAGCTCCCGCCTACGAGCAGTACTTC. Translation: CASRHGLAPAYEQYF.

The V and J genes are TRBV19 and TRBJ2-1, with 9 bases identical to TRBD2. V trimming: 5 bases; J trimming: 0 bases; junction bases outside the gene matches: 8. The germline V gene has CDR1 LNHDA and CDR2 SQIVND (reference sequence). The CDR3 totals 17 residues. In DNA, the CDR3 is TGTGCCAGTAGTGAAAGGACTAGCGCTAGCTCCTACAATGAGCAGTTCTTC. This codes for CASSERTSASSYNEQFF.

The chain recombines TRBV2 with TRBJ2-7; TRBD1 matches at 8 bases. The CDR3 extends over 15 amino acids. Germline lookup yields CDR1 SNHLY and CDR2 FYNNEI. The junction had 6 bases not matched to a gene; V was cut back by 3 bases and J by 2 bases. Here the CDR3 reads CASSDMAGGPYEQYF. The CDR3 DNA sequence: TGTGCCAGCAGTGATATGGCAGGGGGCCCCTACGAGCAGTACTTC.

V gene TRBV30 combines with J gene TRBJ1-6; D is ambiguous. Per germline, CDR1 GTSNPN and CDR2 SVGIG (reference sequence). The CDR3 loop spans 15 amino acids. The V gene lost 6 bases and the J gene lost 0 bases, with 12 bases spanning the gap. The CDR3 reads CACRTGSSYNSPLHF. The CDR3 DNA reads as TGTGCCTGTAGGACGGGGAGCTCCTATAATTCACCCCTCCACTTT. The entire variable domain, with the rest obtained from reference TRBV30 and TRBJ1-6, is as follows: SQTIHQWPATLVQPVGSPLSLECTVEGTSNPNLYWYRQAAGRGLQLLFYSVGIGQISSEVPQNLSASRPQDRQFILSSKKLLLSDSGFYLCACRTGSSYNSPLHFGNGTRLTVT.

The V call is TRBV14, the J call TRBJ1-1; the D gene is possibly TRBD1 (5 bases). This CDR3 region has 14 residues. Germline V CDR1 and CDR2: SGHDN, FVKESK. Trimming stripped 0 bases from V and 3 bases from J, with 8 bases between. As DNA, the CDR3 is TGTGCCAGCAGCCAAGATTGGGGGGACACTGAAGCTTTCTTT. This sequence encodes CASSQDWGDTEAFF.

The gene calls are TRBV7-2 and TRBJ2-7, with 13 bases that match TRBD2. J lost 10 bases, V lost 3 bases, and 6 bases had no gene match. Germline loops: CDR1 SGHTA, CDR2 FQGNSA. This CDR3 has 14 amino acids. CDR3 coding DNA: TGTGCCAGCAGCTTGGGGACTAGCGGGGCCCACCAGTACTTC. It encodes CASSLGTSGAHQYF. The whole variable domain, remainder taken from reference TRBV7-2 and TRBJ2-7, is GAGVSQSPSNKVTEKGKDVELRCDPISGHTALYWYRQSLGQGLEFLIYFQGNSAPDKSGLPSDRFSAERTGGSVSTLTIQRTQQEDSAVYLCASSLGTSGAHQYFGPGTRLTVT.

This clone was found once. The gene calls are TRBV23-1 and TRBJ1-5; TRBD1 agrees at 7 bases. TRBV23-1 is treated as an ORF (open reading frame) with a function not yet certain. J gave up 2 bases and V 1 base, and 11 bases lay outside the gene matches. The CDR3 runs to 18 residues. This chain's CDR3 is CASSQYPRQGRGNQPQHF. The DNA for the CDR3 is TGCGCCAGCAGTCAATATCCACGACAGGGAAGGGGCAATCAGCCCCAGCATTTT.

The V call is TRBV27, the J call TRBJ1-4; D may be TRBD1 (5 bases). Germline V CDR1 and CDR2: MNHEY, SMNVEV (reference sequence). V lost 6 bases and J 1 base, leaving 15 bases between the germline ends. The CDR3 runs 16 residues. CDR3 in DNA: TGTGCCAGCAGGGGCCTGGGCGGGGGAACTAATGAAAAACTGTTTTTT. As protein: CASRGLGGGTNEKLFF.

This sequence joins TRBV7-9 and TRBJ2-3, with a tentative D call TRBD2 (5 bases). The germline V gene has CDR1 SEHNR and CDR2 FQNEAQ (reference sequence). The CDR3 is 14 amino acids. The ends were cut back, 4 bases at V and 3 bases at J, with 11 bases in the middle. The CDR3 coding sequence is TGTGCCAGCAGCTACGAGGGTAATACAGATACGCAGTATTTT. It encodes CASSYEGNTDTQYF.

This chain uses TRBV27 with TRBJ2-1; TRBD1 agrees at 8 bases. Germline V gene sequence: CDR1 MNHEY, CDR2 SMNVEV (reference sequence). The junction had 5 bases not matched to a gene; V was cut back by 5 bases and J by 2 bases. The CDR3 has 15 residues. For the CDR3, the DNA is TGTGCCAGCAGTGCGACAGGGGAGACCTACAATGAGCAGTTCTTC. Translation gives CASSATGETYNEQFF.

The chain has TRBV6-5 and TRBJ1-1; D is perhaps TRBD1 (5 bases). Per germline, CDR1 MNHEY and CDR2 SVGAGI. The CDR3 length is 10 residues. The V end lost 8 bases, the J end lost 7 bases, and 8 bases lay between the germline ends. This CDR3 is CASSRVEAFF. For the CDR3, the DNA is TGTGCCAGCTCCAGGGTTGAAGCTTTCTTT.

This chain uses TRBV7-9 with TRBJ1-1, with 8 nucleotides matching TRBD1. V was clipped by 7 bases and J by 3 bases; unmatched bases: 7. The CDR3 spans 14 residues. CDR1 is SEHNR and CDR2 is FQNEAQ in the germline V gene (reference sequence). CDR3: CASTKTGEDTEAFF. Written as DNA, the CDR3 is TGTGCCAGCACTAAGACAGGGGAGGACACTGAAGCTTTCTTT. The full variable domain, rest sourced from reference TRBV7-9 and TRBJ1-1, is DTGVSQNPRHKITKRGQNVTFRCDPISEHNRLYWYRQTLGQGPEFLTYFQNEAQLEKSRLLSDRFSAERPKGSFSTLEIQRTEQGDSAMYLCASTKTGEDTEAFFGQGTRLTVV.

CDR3 coding DNA: TGTGCCAGTGGCAGTCTCTCTGGGGCCAACGTCCTGACTTTC. It specifies CASGSLSGANVLTF. The genes are TRBV19 and TRBJ2-6; D call uncertain. The CDR3 length is 14 residues. Germline CDR1 and CDR2: LNHDA and SQIVND (reference sequence). The V gene lost 8 bases and the J gene lost 0 bases, with 8 bases spanning the gap. The full variable domain, rest sourced from reference TRBV19 and TRBJ2-6, is DGGITQSPKYLFRKEGQNVTLSCEQNLNHDAMYWYRQDPGQGLRLIYYSQIVNDFQKGDIAEGYSVSREKKESFPLTVTSAQKNPTAFYLCASGSLSGANVLTFGAGSRLTVL.

The V and J genes are TRBV5-1 and TRBJ2-7; D is perhaps TRBD1 (5 bases). Germline lookup yields CDR1 SGHRS and CDR2 YFSETQ. V gave up 9 bases and J gave up 4 bases, with 11 bases separating them. CDR3 length: 11 residues. CDR3 coding DNA: TGCGCCAACATAGGGGAATACGAGCAGTACTTC. Translating gives CANIGEYEQYF.

The chain links TRBV3-1 (or the pseudogene TRBV3-2) to TRBJ1-6; 7 bases agree with TRBD1. This CDR3 comprises 13 residues. CDR1 is LGHDT and CDR2 is YNNKEL in the germline V gene (reference sequence). V trimming: 4 bases; J trimming: 10 bases; junction bases outside the gene matches: 4. For the CDR3, the DNA is TGTGCCAGCAGCCCTACAGGGGCCTCACCCCTCCACTTT. This sequence encodes CASSPTGASPLHF.

The sample holds a few counts of this clone. The chain links TRBV6-5 to TRBJ1-1; D unclear. The CDR3 runs 13 residues. The V end lost 7 bases, the J end lost 2 bases, and 11 bases lay between the germline ends. Germline CDR1 is MNHEY and CDR2 is SVGAGI. CDR3 nucleotides: TGTGCCAGCAACGAACAGATAAACACTGAAGCTTTCTTT. This codes for CASNEQINTEAFF.

V usage is TRBV5-1 and J usage is TRBJ2-7; D gene ambiguous. Germline V gene sequence: CDR1 SGHRS, CDR2 YFSETQ. The CDR3 has 15 residues. The V end was cut by 4 bases, the J end by 3 bases, with 17 bases between. This CDR3 is CASSTSSGPGYEQYF. The CDR3 DNA reads as TGCGCCAGCAGCACCTCATCGGGTCCTGGCTACGAGCAGTACTTC.

This clone was recorded a few times. The V call is TRBV5-6, the J call TRBJ1-6, with 9 bases lining up with TRBD1. The CDR3 has 14 residues. CDR1 is SGHDT and CDR2 is YYEEEE in the germline V gene. Germline trimming cut 5 bases from V and 10 bases from J; bases unmatched to any gene: 7. DNA of the CDR3: TGTGCCAGCAGAAACAGGGGGCGTGGGTCACCCCTCCACTTT. Protein: CASRNRGRGSPLHF. The complete variable domain, with remaining parts taken from reference TRBV5-6 and TRBJ1-6, reads DAGVTQSPTHLIKTRGQQVTLRCSPKSGHDTVSWYQQALGQGPQFIFQYYEEEERQRGNFPDRFSGHQFPNYSSELNVNALLLGDSALYLCASRNRGRGSPLHFGNGTRLTVT.

V usage is TRBV30 and J usage is TRBJ2-4; no clear D. CDR1 GTSNPN and CDR2 SVGIG come from the germline V gene (reference sequence). V gave up 0 bases and J gave up 8 bases, with 8 bases separating them. The CDR3 is 12 residues long. In DNA form, the CDR3 reads TGTGCCTGGAGTGTACGACGGGACATTCAGTACTTC. Translating gives CAWSVRRDIQYF.

The rearrangement joins TRBV4-2 to TRBJ2-7, with 7 bases matching TRBD1. The CDR3 has 16 residues. V was clipped by 1 base and J by 2 bases; unmatched bases: 8. CDR1 is LGHNA, CDR2 YNFKEQ, per germline. The CDR3 sequence: CASSQVDRTVPYEQYF. As DNA, the CDR3 is TGTGCCAGCAGCCAAGTGGACAGGACCGTGCCCTACGAGCAGTACTTC.

This clone was counted once. The V and J genes are TRBV7-9 and TRBJ1-2; weak D call: TRBD1 (6 bases). Germline CDR1 and CDR2: SEHNR and FQNEAQ (reference sequence). There are 12 residues in the CDR3. Trimming removed 7 bases at V and 6 bases at J, with 12 bases between. The CDR3 sequence: CASTLGGHGYTF. Here the CDR3 DNA reads TGTGCCAGCACCCTGGGGGGGCATGGCTACACCTTC.

The rearrangement joins TRBV5-1 to TRBJ1-2; D is uncertain. The CDR3 covers 16 residues. Germline V gene data show CDR1 as SGHRS and CDR2 as YFSETQ. The V and J ends lost 4 bases and 6 bases respectively, with 22 bases between them. The DNA of the CDR3 is TGCGCCAGCAGCCCGGACGGCCCTAAAGGAGGTAATGGCTACACCTTC. Protein sequence: CASSPDGPKGGNGYTF.

The chain couples TRBV19 to TRBJ1-5, with 8 bases lining up with TRBD1. With 3 bases clipped from V and 2 bases from J, the junction kept 3 bases outside the gene matches. In germline, CDR1 is LNHDA, CDR2 SQIVND (reference sequence). The CDR3 has 15 residues. The DNA for the CDR3 is TGTGCCAGTAGTATCCAGACAGGGGGCAATCAGCCCCAGCATTTT. Amino acid sequence: CASSIQTGGNQPQHF.

This sequence joins TRBV5-1 and TRBJ1-2; D gene unclear. Trimming shortened V by 2 bases and J by 5 bases, and 10 bases separated the two germline ends. CDR3 length: 13 amino acids. Germline values: CDR1 SGHRS, CDR2 YFSETQ. Here the CDR3 reads CASSFEQSYGYTF. Here the CDR3 DNA reads TGCGCCAGCAGCTTTGAACAATCTTATGGCTACACCTTC. Filled out from reference TRBV5-1 and TRBJ1-2, the complete variable domain reads KAGVTQTPRYLIKTRGQQVTLSCSPISGHRSVSWYQQTPGQGLQFLFEYFSETQRNKGNFPGRFSGRQFSNSRSEMNVSTLELGDSALYLCASSFEQSYGYTFGSGTRLTVV.

CDR3 amino acids: CASSIRGRNEKLFF. In DNA form, the CDR3 reads TGTGCCAGTAGTATCAGGGGCCGTAATGAAAAACTGTTTTTT. The chain recombines TRBV19 with TRBJ1-4, with a possible D match to TRBD1 (6 bases). Germline CDR1 is LNHDA and CDR2 is SQIVND (reference sequence). V was trimmed by 3 bases and J by 4 bases, leaving 9 bases between them. There are 14 residues in the CDR3.

The chain is built from TRBV5-1 and TRBJ2-2, with D possibly matching TRBD1 (5 bases). The V gene's germline CDR1 is SGHRS and CDR2 YFSETQ. Trimming pared 3 bases from V and 2 bases from J, leaving 8 bases between. The CDR3 is 14 residues long. The CDR3 nucleotides read TGCGCCAGCAGCTATCAGGGTAACACCGGGGAGCTGTTTTTT. This sequence encodes CASSYQGNTGELFF.

The gene calls are TRBV2 and TRBJ1-3; D unclear. CDR1 SNHLY and CDR2 FYNNEI come from the germline V gene. V gave up 2 bases and J gave up 2 bases, with 16 bases separating them. There are 17 residues in the CDR3. The CDR3 loop reads CASSESVRRGPGNTIYF. The CDR3 DNA follows: TGTGCCAGCAGTGAATCGGTCCGGAGAGGCCCTGGAAACACCATATATTTT.